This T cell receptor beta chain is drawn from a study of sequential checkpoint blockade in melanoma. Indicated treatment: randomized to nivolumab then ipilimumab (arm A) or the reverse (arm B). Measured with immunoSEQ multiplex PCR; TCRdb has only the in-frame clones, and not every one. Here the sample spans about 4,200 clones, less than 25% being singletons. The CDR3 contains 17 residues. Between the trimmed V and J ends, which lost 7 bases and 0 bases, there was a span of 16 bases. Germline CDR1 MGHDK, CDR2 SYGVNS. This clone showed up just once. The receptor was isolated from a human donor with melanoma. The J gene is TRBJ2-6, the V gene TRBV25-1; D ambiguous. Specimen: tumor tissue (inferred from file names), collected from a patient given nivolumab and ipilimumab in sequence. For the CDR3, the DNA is TGTGCCAGCATAAGTACAGATATACACTCTGGGGCCAACGTCCTGACTTTC. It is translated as CASISTDIHSGANVLTF.